This passage covers 25 T cell receptor beta chains from one sample sequenced in a study of OX40 agonist ivuxolimab in advanced cancers. This table comes from immunoSEQ multiplex PCR, and its TCRdb copy is limited to in-frame clones, with some not included. This table holds about 79,000 clones, about 90% found once. This specimen consisted of CD4+ or CD8+ T cells sorted from blood, obtained in a trial of the OX40 agonist ivuxolimab. The receptor source for this set is an adult with an advanced solid tumor such as melanoma, head and neck, liver or kidney cancer.

The genes are TRBV6-1 and TRBJ2-3; D is unresolved. The germline gives CDR1 MNHNS, CDR2 SASEGT. The CDR3 sequence is 13 residues long. The V end lost 4 bases, the J end lost 6 bases, and 11 bases lay between the germline ends. The CDR3 region is CASSARPGDTQYF. The DNA for the CDR3 is TGTGCCAGCAGTGCCCGCCCCGGGGATACGCAGTATTTT.

The chain recombines TRBV7-6 with TRBJ1-4; D gene ambiguous. The CDR3 sequence is 15 residues long. V lost 2 bases and J 5 bases, leaving 12 bases between the germline ends. Germline V gene data show CDR1 as SGHVS and CDR2 as FNYEAQ. CDR3 amino acids: CASSLSLRVNEKLFF. CDR3 nucleotide sequence: TGTGCCAGCAGCTTAAGTTTGAGGGTAAATGAAAAACTGTTTTTT.

This chain's CDR3 is CASSIGTGHSGANVLTF. CDR3 nucleotides: TGTGCCAGTAGTATCGGGACAGGGCACTCTGGGGCCAACGTCCTGACTTTC. This chain uses TRBV19 with TRBJ2-6; 9 nucleotides match TRBD1. Looked up from germline, CDR1 is LNHDA and CDR2 is SQIVND (reference sequence). Germline trimming cut 3 bases from V and 0 bases from J; bases unmatched to any gene: 3. CDR3 length: 17 amino acids.

The chain uses TRBV7-9 and TRBJ2-5; D perhaps matches TRBD2 (5 bases). The V end lost 5 bases, the J end lost 1 base, and 11 bases lay between the germline ends. This CDR3 spans 14 amino acids. CDR1 is SEHNR and CDR2 is FQNEAQ in the germline V gene (reference sequence). CDR3 amino acids: CASSHGNGQETQYF. The DNA of the CDR3 is TGTGCCAGCAGCCACGGGAACGGCCAAGAGACCCAGTACTTC.

The chain carries TRBV27 and TRBJ2-4; 14 bases fit TRBD2. J lost 9 bases, V lost 4 bases, and 5 bases had no gene match. The CDR3 spans 15 residues. Germline V gene lookup returns CDR1 MNHEY and CDR2 SMNVEV (reference sequence). The CDR3, as DNA: TGTGCCAGCAGTTCCGGGACTAGCGGGAGAAGCATTCAGTACTTC. Encoded protein: CASSSGTSGRSIQYF.

The genes are TRBV18 and TRBJ2-7; no reliable D call. This CDR3 region has 14 residues. The V and J ends lost 2 bases and 2 bases respectively, with 10 bases between them. Per the germline V gene, CDR1 is KGHSH and CDR2 is LQKENI. The CDR3 reads CASSPTEATYEQYF. The CDR3 DNA reads as TGTGCCAGCTCACCAACAGAGGCCACCTACGAGCAGTACTTC.

V gene TRBV7-8 combines with J gene TRBJ2-2; D possibly corresponds to TRBD1 (7 bases). The CDR3 covers 15 residues. With 5 bases removed from V and 5 bases from J, the gap between germline ends came to 15 bases. CDR1 and CDR2 (germline): SGHVS, FQNEAQ. CDR3 in amino acids: CASSKRRGLTGELFF. In nucleotides, the CDR3 is TGTGCCAGCAGCAAAAGGAGGGGGCTAACCGGGGAGCTGTTTTTT.

The gene calls are TRBV30 and TRBJ1-2; unclear D gene. Trimming stripped 1 base from V and 4 bases from J, with 13 bases between. The length of the CDR3 is 14 residues. Germline assignment: CDR1 GTSNPN and CDR2 SVGIG (reference sequence). The CDR3 loop is CAWSGAAKPYGYTF. CDR3 nucleotide sequence: TGTGCCTGGAGTGGGGCAGCTAAACCCTATGGCTACACCTTC.

This clone was counted once. The rearrangement links TRBV14 to TRBJ2-7; TRBD1 aligns across 10 bases. CDR3 length equals 16 residues. CDR1 and CDR2 from the germline V gene are SGHDN and FVKESK. Trimming at V came to 1 base and at J to 7 bases, leaving 10 bases not matched to a gene. The CDR3 nucleotides read TGTGCCAGCAGCCAAGGTCCCCGACAGGGGGCGGGTGAGCAGTACTTC. Its protein product is CASSQGPRQGAGEQYF.

In this sample, this clone turned up once. The rearrangement links TRBV7-3 to TRBJ2-1; 7 bases fit TRBD2. Germline V gene sequence: CDR1 SGHTA, CDR2 FQGTGA. J gave up 0 bases and V 5 bases, and 1 base lay outside the gene matches. This CDR3 is built from 14 residues. CDR3 residues: CASSRLASYNEQFF. The DNA of the CDR3 is TGTGCCAGCAGCCGACTAGCCTCCTACAATGAGCAGTTCTTC.

The chain joins TRBV7-2 to TRBJ1-2; D is unclear. Deletions cut 4 bases from V and 3 bases from J, with 12 bases between. The CDR3 has 14 amino acids. The germline V gene encodes CDR1 SGHTA and CDR2 FQGNSA. CDR3 sequence: CASSSSPADYGYTF. CDR3 DNA: TGTGCCAGCAGCTCCTCACCAGCAGACTATGGCTACACCTTC.

The chain is built from TRBV6-1 and TRBJ1-1; D uncertain. Germline values: CDR1 MNHNS, CDR2 SASEGT. Trimming stripped 4 bases from V and 6 bases from J, with 12 bases between. The CDR3 sequence is 13 residues long. The CDR3 bases are TGTGCCAGCAGTGCAGAACTCCCAGCTGAAGCTTTCTTT. It encodes CASSAELPAEAFF.

This chain joins TRBV4-1 and TRBJ2-1; 7 nucleotides line up with TRBD2. Germline V lookup: CDR1 MGHRA, CDR2 YSYEKL. The V gene end was trimmed by 6 bases and the J gene end by 10 bases; junction bases not matched to a gene: 15. The CDR3 is 15 amino acids. The CDR3 protein is CASSVRGSTDGEQFF. The CDR3 DNA reads as TGCGCCAGCAGTGTTCGCGGGAGTACCGACGGGGAGCAGTTCTTC.

The chain combines TRBV7-6 with TRBJ2-3; D not certain. Germline V gene sequence: CDR1 SGHVS, CDR2 FNYEAQ. Trimming pared 5 bases from V and 9 bases from J, leaving 15 bases between. The CDR3 length is 13 residues. CDR3 amino acids: CASSPPGRNTQYF. The CDR3 region has the DNA TGTGCCAGCAGCCCCCCAGGACGTAACACGCAGTATTTT.

The V and J genes are TRBV28 and TRBJ2-5, with 8 bases aligning to TRBD1. Germline V gene data show CDR1 as MDHEN and CDR2 as SYDVKM. The CDR3 is made up of 15 amino acids. V shed 6 bases and J 2 bases; nucleotides not matched to a gene: 8. DNA of the CDR3: TGTGCCAGCAGCGCGGTGTACAGGGGGCAAGAGACCCAGTACTTC. Encoded protein: CASSAVYRGQETQYF.

Turning to this clone: One end of the junction does not line up with germline, which may come from a read error. V gene TRBV4-1 combines with J gene TRBJ2-7; D is tentatively TRBD1 or TRBD2 (5 bases each). This CDR3 is 14 amino acids long. CDR1 and CDR2 (germline): MGHRA, YSYEKL. The CDR3, as DNA: TGCGCCAGCAGCCAAGGGGACGGCCTACGGGGTTTGGACTTC. Translation gives CASSQGDGLRGLDF.

The chain carries TRBV6-5 and TRBJ1-3, with TRBD1 identical over 8 bases. Germline trimming cut 7 bases from V and 9 bases from J; bases unmatched to any gene: 11. The germline V gene encodes CDR1 MNHEY and CDR2 SVGAGI. This CDR3 is 14 amino acids long. CDR3 loop: CASTPGQGWGTIYF. CDR3 nucleotides: TGTGCCAGCACTCCAGGACAGGGTTGGGGCACCATATATTTT.

The chain recombines TRBV28 with TRBJ2-5; TRBD1 matches 7 bases. CDR1 and CDR2 from the germline V gene are MDHEN and SYDVKM. The CDR3 length is 14 residues. J lost 3 bases, V lost 6 bases, and 7 bases had no gene match. Written as DNA, the CDR3 is TGTGCCAGCAGCCCCGGGACAGCTAAAGAGACCCAGTACTTC. Amino acid sequence: CASSPGTAKETQYF.

The rearrangement joins TRBV5-4 to TRBJ2-1; TRBD2 agrees at 7 bases. The CDR3 extends over 15 amino acids. Trimming took 0 bases from V and 6 from J; bases not matched to a gene: 6. The V gene's germline CDR1 is SGHNT and CDR2 YYREEE (reference sequence). CDR3 residues: CASSLGRERFNEQFF. The CDR3, as DNA: TGTGCCAGCAGCTTGGGGCGGGAGAGGTTCAATGAGCAGTTCTTC.

The chain joins TRBV11-1 to TRBJ2-3; D call uncertain. The CDR3 sequence is 16 residues long. V was cut by 1 base and J by 2 bases, with 13 bases left in between. The V gene's germline CDR1 is SGHAT and CDR2 FQDESV (reference sequence). CDR3 DNA sequence: TGTGCCAGCAGCTTAGGTGGTAGCTCCCTCACAGATACGCAGTATTTT. Translated: CASSLGGSSLTDTQYF. Looking up the rest from reference TRBV11-1 and TRBJ2-3 gives the full variable domain: EAEVAQSPRYKITEKSQAVAFWCDPISGHATLYWYRQILGQGPELLVQFQDESVVDDSQLPKDRFSAERLKGVDSTLKIQPAELGDSAMYLCASSLGGSSLTDTQYFGPGTRLTVL.

CDR3: CASSLGDFTSSEQFF. The CDR3 coding sequence is TGTGCCAGCAGCTTGGGGGATTTTACCTCCAGTGAGCAGTTCTTC. The chain carries TRBV5-6 and TRBJ2-1, with D unclear. The ends were cut back, 0 bases at V and 9 bases at J, with 16 bases in the middle. Germline CDR1 SGHDT, CDR2 YYEEEE. This CDR3 comprises 15 residues.

This chain joins TRBV9 and TRBJ2-1; D tentatively fits TRBD1 or TRBD2 (5 bases each). The CDR3 sequence is 13 residues long. Germline loops: CDR1 SGDLS, CDR2 YYNGEE. The V end was cut by 4 bases, the J end by 8 bases, with 13 bases between. CDR3 sequence: CASSMGPGDEQFF. CDR3 coding DNA: TGTGCCAGCAGCATGGGACCCGGCGATGAGCAGTTCTTC.

The chain employs TRBV28 and TRBJ2-1; D is perhaps TRBD2 (6 bases). The V and J ends lost 8 bases and 1 base respectively, with 12 bases between them. This CDR3 spans 14 amino acids. The germline V gene encodes CDR1 MDHEN and CDR2 SYDVKM. The DNA of the CDR3 is TGTGCCAGCGGAGGGCCCCTATCCTACAATGAGCAGTTCTTC. Its translation: CASGGPLSYNEQFF.

V gene TRBV7-9 combines with J gene TRBJ2-7; D may be TRBD1 (6 bases). Per the germline V gene, CDR1 is SEHNR and CDR2 is FQNEAQ (reference sequence). The CDR3 covers 14 residues. V was clipped by 2 bases and J by 2 bases, with 10 bases between them. The CDR3 bases are TGTGCCAGCAGCTTAAAAGAGGGGGCCTACGAGCAGTACTTC. Amino acids: CASSLKEGAYEQYF.

The chain employs TRBV7-8 and TRBJ1-5, with no clear D. V gave up 5 bases and J gave up 9 bases, with 14 bases separating them. The CDR3 consists of 13 residues. CDR1 SGHVS and CDR2 FQNEAQ come from the germline V gene. In DNA form, the CDR3 reads TGTGCCAGCAGCCCCGGTCCCGATCGGCCCCAGCATTTT. Residues: CASSPGPDRPQHF.